Shown below are 11 T cell receptor beta chains from a single sample sequenced in a study of blood T cells in healthy people across ages. Combining a sample-barcoded 5' primer with a J-beta primer mix, a second PCR ran for roughly 6 to 11 cycles. TCRdb re-analysed the 5' RACE reads in MiXCR, keeping a single row per CDR3 protein. The sample shows hundreds of thousands of distinct CDR3 sequences, roughly 49% of them seen only once. Sequencing input: blood. The receptors were sampled from a woman between 55 and 75 years old in good health.

This clonotype was counted a single time. An end of the junction does not agree with germline; a read error may underlie this. The chain joins TRBV7-2 to TRBJ2-7, with D possibly called TRBD1 or TRBD2 (6 bases each). The CDR3 totals 13 residues. Looked up from germline, CDR1 is SGHTA and CDR2 is FQGNSA. The CDR3 DNA reads as TGTGCCAGCAGCTTAGGGGGGGCCTACGAGCGGTACTTC. Translating it yields CASSLGGAYERYF.

This clonotype was observed a few times. The chain is built from TRBV2 and TRBJ2-7, with 9 bases identical to TRBD2. The end of the DNA is better explained by TRBJ2-5, so the J call may be wrong. Germline V gives CDR1 SNHLY, CDR2 FYNNEI. The CDR3 runs to 16 residues. CDR3 DNA: TGTGCCAGCAGTGAAGGCTTAGCGGGAGCTGTTGAGACCCAGTACTTC. Protein product: CASSEGLAGAVETQYF.

This chain uses TRBV27 with TRBJ1-1; the D gene is possibly TRBD1 (6 bases). Looked up from germline, CDR1 is MNHEY and CDR2 is SMNVEV (reference sequence). The CDR3 is made up of 19 amino acids. V lost 0 bases, J lost 1 base, and 21 bases lay in between. The CDR3 loop is CASSLSPPRDKGTNTEAFF. The CDR3 nucleotides read TGTGCCAGCAGTTTATCCCCACCCCGGGACAAGGGGACGAACACTGAAGCTTTCTTT.

This sequence joins TRBV3-1 and TRBJ2-5, with D possibly being TRBD1 or TRBD2 (5 bases each). Trimming removed 1 base at V and 5 bases at J, with 26 bases between. CDR3 length equals 19 residues. From germline, CDR1 is LGHDT and CDR2 YNNKEL (reference sequence). The CDR3 bases are TGTGCCAGCAGCCAAGGTGGGGGTAACTCCGGGACCGGGCGGGAGACCCAGTACTTC. Protein product: CASSQGGGNSGTGRETQYF.

V is TRBV6-7 and J is TRBJ2-7; D gene ambiguous. TRBV6-7 is annotated as an ORF whose role is uncertain. This CDR3 has 12 amino acids. V was clipped by 6 bases and J by 4 bases, with 10 bases between them. The CDR3 DNA reads as TGTGCCAGCAGCGCGACACAATACGAGCAGTACTTC. This codes for CASSATQYEQYF.

The J gene is TRBJ2-3, the V gene TRBV4-3, with a possible D match to TRBD1 (5 bases). V was cut by 0 bases and J by 5 bases, with 15 bases left in between. The CDR3 extends over 16 amino acids. Germline V gives CDR1 LGHNA, CDR2 YSLEER. CDR3: CASSQETATDQDTQYF. The CDR3 bases are TGCGCCAGCAGCCAAGAGACGGCGACAGACCAAGATACGCAGTATTTT.

V and J are TRBV20-1 and TRBJ1-4; TRBD1 might be the D (6 bases). The CDR3 runs to 14 residues. Trimming stripped 3 bases from V and 7 bases from J, with 15 bases between. Germline CDR1 and CDR2: DFQATT and SNEGSKA (reference sequence). CDR3 loop: CSASRAGGGEKLFF. The CDR3 DNA sequence: TGCAGTGCTAGTCGGGCGGGAGGGGGTGAAAAACTGTTTTTT.

V gene TRBV12-3 or TRBV12-4 combines with J gene TRBJ1-5, with 8 bases matching TRBD1. The CDR3 has 16 residues. V dropped 5 bases and J dropped 3; count of bases not matched to a gene: 9. CDR3 sequence reads: CASSTTGAELNQPQHF. The DNA for the CDR3 is TGTGCCAGCAGTACGACAGGGGCCGAACTCAATCAGCCCCAGCATTTT.

The chain uses TRBV30 and TRBJ1-2, with unresolved D. The CDR3 contains 13 residues. The germline V gene has CDR1 GTSNPN and CDR2 SVGIG (reference sequence). V lost 3 bases, J lost 4 bases, and 12 bases lay in between. The CDR3: CAWSPSASYGYTF. In nucleotides, the CDR3 is TGTGCCTGGAGCCCAAGCGCCAGCTATGGCTACACCTTC.

The chain couples TRBV7-9 to TRBJ1-5, with TRBD1 matching 10 bases. Germline V gene sequence: CDR1 SEHNR, CDR2 FQNEAQ (reference sequence). V was clipped by 6 bases and J by 7 bases; unmatched bases: 12. CDR3 length equals 16 residues. As DNA, the CDR3 is TGTGCCAGCAGTCAAACCGGGACAGGGGCCCGGCAGCCCCAGCATTTT. Amino acids: CASSQTGTGARQPQHF.

The V call is TRBV20-1, the J call TRBJ1-5; tentative D call: TRBD1 (5 bases). Germline CDR1 DFQATT, CDR2 SNEGSKA (reference sequence). This CDR3 comprises 16 residues. Trimming left V 0 bases short and J 11 bases short, with 23 bases between. CDR3 nucleotides: TGCAGTGCTAGAGATATACGGCAGGTGGGCGGGGGGGCCCAGCATTTT. This sequence encodes CSARDIRQVGGGAQHF.